One and the same sample provided the 16 T cell receptor beta chains below, sequenced in a study of shared clonotypes between healthy human individuals. Sequencing used immunoSEQ multiplex PCR; TCRdb keeps in-frame clones, though not all of them. Here the sample spans about 2 million clones, about 95% being singletons. Naive-designated CD8 cells lacked CD45RO, were positively enriched for CCR7, and omitted terminally differentiated effector memory CD45RA+ cells. The sequencing input was naive CD8+ T cells sorted from blood. The source of these receptors is a man younger than 35 in good health.

The rearrangement links TRBV5-4 to TRBJ2-2; D unclear. The CDR3 length is 13 residues. V shed 1 base and J shed 3 bases, with 4 bases lying between them. Germline V lookup: CDR1 SGHNT, CDR2 YYREEE (reference sequence). CDR3 residues: CASSLSYTGELFF. The CDR3, as DNA: TGTGCCAGCAGCTTGTCGTACACCGGGGAGCTGTTTTTT.

Notes on this clone: In the same sample, other DNA sequences code for this CDR3. The chain employs TRBV27 and TRBJ2-3, with 9 bases aligning to TRBD2. Germline V lookup: CDR1 MNHEY, CDR2 SMNVEV (reference sequence). This CDR3 has 14 amino acids. The V segment lost 8 bases and the J segment 3 bases; nucleotides outside the gene matches: 6. CDR3 loop: CASRAGGGTDTQYF. DNA for the CDR3: TGTGCCAGCCGAGCGGGAGGAGGTACAGATACGCAGTATTTT.

This sequence joins TRBV27 and TRBJ2-1, with D perhaps matching TRBD1 or TRBD2 (6 bases each). The CDR3 is 13 residues long. Germline CDR1 and CDR2: MNHEY and SMNVEV (reference sequence). V lost 5 bases and J lost 5, with 10 bases in between. The CDR3: CASSNREDNEQFF. CDR3 DNA: TGTGCCAGCAGTAACAGGGAGGACAATGAGCAGTTCTTC.

This chain joins TRBV2 and TRBJ2-7; possibly TRBD2 for D (6 bases). Germline V lookup: CDR1 SNHLY, CDR2 FYNNEI. Trimming left V 2 bases short and J 0 bases short, with 11 bases between. The length of the CDR3 is 15 residues. CDR3 in DNA: TGTGCCAGCAGTGAATCCGGGGGTTACTCCTACGAGCAGTACTTC. As protein: CASSESGGYSYEQYF.

V gene TRBV4-1 combines with J gene TRBJ2-3; D is unclear. This CDR3 contains 15 residues. The V gene lost 3 bases and the J gene lost 0 bases, with 10 bases spanning the gap. Germline CDR1 and CDR2: MGHRA and YSYEKL. The CDR3 nucleotides read TGCGCCAGCAGCCACGGCAGGTCGAGCACAGATACGCAGTATTTT. Amino acid sequence: CASSHGRSSTDTQYF.

This rearrangement joins TRBV10-2 to TRBJ2-5, with 14 nucleotides matching TRBD2. CDR1 WSHSY and CDR2 SAAADI come from the germline V gene. This CDR3 contains 14 residues. V shed 8 bases and J 1 base; nucleotides not matched to a gene: 0. The CDR3 region has the DNA TGCGCCAGCGGACTAGCGGGGGGCCAAGAGACCCAGTACTTC. Encoded protein: CASGLAGGQETQYF.

The rearrangement links TRBV2 to TRBJ2-5; D call uncertain. Germline V gene data show CDR1 as SNHLY and CDR2 as FYNNEI. CDR3 length: 20 residues. Trimming took off 3 bases at V and 0 bases at J, with 26 bases between the two ends. The CDR3 nucleotides read TGTGCCAGCAGTGATCAAAATAACCTGTACGGCGAAAGGTACCAAGAGACCCAGTACTTC. Translation: CASSDQNNLYGERYQETQYF.

V usage is TRBV7-9 and J usage is TRBJ2-7; D could derive from TRBD1 or TRBD2 (5 bases each). The CDR3 extends over 15 amino acids. Germline lookup yields CDR1 SEHNR and CDR2 FQNEAQ (reference sequence). V lost 0 bases to trimming and J lost 7 bases, with 16 bases between them. CDR3 in DNA: TGTGCCAGCAGCTTAGCAGAGCCAGGGACGGGGGAGCAGTACTTC. Its translation: CASSLAEPGTGEQYF.

This clone was observed a single time. V is TRBV7-8 and J is TRBJ1-4, with TRBD1 matching over 8 bases. The V segment lost 6 bases and the J segment 7 bases; nucleotides outside the gene matches: 13. The length of the CDR3 is 16 residues. CDR1 and CDR2 from the germline V gene are SGHVS and FQNEAQ. As DNA, the CDR3 is TGTGCCAGCAGAATAACAGGGGGTTCAGGGAGTGAAAAACTGTTTTTT. Amino acids: CASRITGGSGSEKLFF.

The chain has TRBV21-1 and TRBJ2-7. TRBV21-1 constitutes a pseudogene. The CDR3 consists of 21 residues. The CDR3 spells CASSKIGRKGGREKENYEQYF. As DNA, the CDR3 is TGTGCCAGCAGCAAAATTGGGCGGAAGGGGGGAAGGGAAAAGGAAAACTACGAGCAGTACTTC.

V and J are TRBV10-1 and TRBJ2-7, with D possibly being TRBD1 or TRBD2 (5 bases each). This CDR3 region has 13 residues. Germline V gives CDR1 WNHNN, CDR2 SYGVQD (reference sequence). The germline V and J ends were trimmed by 4 bases and 3 bases, with 10 bases remaining between them. The CDR3 loop is CASSVGPGYEQYF. The DNA for the CDR3 is TGCGCCAGCAGTGTGGGACCTGGCTACGAGCAGTACTTC.

CDR3 sequence (DNA): TGTGCCAGCAGTTCTTTCGGAAGCTCCTACAATGAGCAGTTCTTC. Its protein product is CASSSFGSSYNEQFF. V is TRBV6-6 and J is TRBJ2-1; D ambiguous. Trimming took 4 bases from V and 0 from J, leaving 10 bases between them. This CDR3 has 15 amino acids. Germline CDR1 MNHNY, CDR2 SVGAGI (reference sequence).

The genes are TRBV6-1 and TRBJ2-5; TRBD2 aligns across 8 bases. The CDR3 consists of 15 residues. Trimming took 4 bases from V and 5 from J; bases not matched to a gene: 9. Germline values: CDR1 MNHNS, CDR2 SASEGT. The CDR3 here is CASSGKAGADETQYF. CDR3 bases: TGTGCCAGCAGTGGAAAAGCGGGAGCGGATGAGACCCAGTACTTC.

The rearrangement uses TRBV4-3 and TRBJ2-7; 8 bases line up with TRBD1. The V gene end was trimmed by 0 bases and the J gene end by 2 bases; junction bases not matched to a gene: 3. The CDR3 consists of 15 residues. Germline CDR1 is LGHNA and CDR2 is YSLEER. In DNA, the CDR3 is TGCGCCAGCAGCCAAGAGACAGGGGCACCCTACGAGCAGTACTTC. Translation gives CASSQETGAPYEQYF.

The rearrangement uses TRBV27 and TRBJ1-2; TRBD1 matches 7 bases. The CDR3 sequence is 14 residues long. Trimming removed 4 bases from V and 5 bases from J; junction bases left unmatched: 7. The germline V gene encodes CDR1 MNHEY and CDR2 SMNVEV (reference sequence). As DNA, the CDR3 is TGTGCCAGCAGTTCAGACAGGGAGGCATATGGCTACACCTTC. Residues: CASSSDREAYGYTF.

The V call is TRBV13, the J call TRBJ1-1; TRBD1 might be the D (6 bases). V was clipped by 6 bases and J by 4 bases, with 12 bases between them. Per the germline V gene, CDR1 is PRHDT and CDR2 is FYEKMQ (reference sequence). The CDR3 runs to 13 residues. The CDR3 bases are TGTGCCAGCAGTTGGGGGCGAAGCACTGAAGCTTTCTTT. This codes for CASSWGRSTEAFF.